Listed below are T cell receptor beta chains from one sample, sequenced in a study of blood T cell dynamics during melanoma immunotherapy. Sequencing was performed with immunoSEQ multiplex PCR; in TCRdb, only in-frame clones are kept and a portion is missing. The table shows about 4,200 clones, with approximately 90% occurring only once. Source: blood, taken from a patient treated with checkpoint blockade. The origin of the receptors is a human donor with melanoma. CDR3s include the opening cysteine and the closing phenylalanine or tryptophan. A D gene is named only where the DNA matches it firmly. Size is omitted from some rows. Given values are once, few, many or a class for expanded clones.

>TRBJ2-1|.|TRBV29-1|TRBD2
TGCAGCGTACGGACTAGCGGGATAGGCTATGAGCAGTTCTTC
CSVRTSGIGYEQFF
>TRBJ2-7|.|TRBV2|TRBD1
TGTGCCAGCAGTCTCCGGACAGGGTCCTACGAGCAGTACTTC
CASSLRTGSYEQYF
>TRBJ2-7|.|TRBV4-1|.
TGCGCCAGCAGCCAAGCGGCCGGCCCCTACGAGCAGTACTTC
CASSQAAGPYEQYF
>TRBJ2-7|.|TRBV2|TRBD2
TGTGCCAGCAGTGAAGGGATAGCGGGCTACGAGCAGTACTTC
CASSEGIAGYEQYF
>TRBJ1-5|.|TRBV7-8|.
TGTGCCAGCAGCTTAGGGACGGTAGAGCCCCAGCATTTT
CASSLGTVEPQHF
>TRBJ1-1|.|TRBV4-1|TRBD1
TGCGCCAGCAGCCTTGGACAGGGGAACACTGAAGCTTTCTTT
CASSLGQGNTEAFF
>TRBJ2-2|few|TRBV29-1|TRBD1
TGCAGCGTTGAAGGACAGGGTAGGGACACCGGGGAGCTGTTTTTT
CSVEGQGRDTGELFF
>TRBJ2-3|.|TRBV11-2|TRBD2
TGTGCCAGCAGCTCCCTACTAGCGGGGATGGTGGATACGCAGTATTTT
CASSSLLAGMVDTQYF
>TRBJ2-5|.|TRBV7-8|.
TGTGCCAGCAGCTCCGACAGTACAGTAGAGACCCAGTACTTC
CASSSDSTVETQYF
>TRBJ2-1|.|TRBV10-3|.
TGTGCCATCAGTTGGGGCGTAGGCCCTCTCAAAGGGAATGAGCAGTTCTTC
CAISWGVGPLKGNEQFF
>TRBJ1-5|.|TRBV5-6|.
TGTGCCAGCAGCTTGTCCGGGGTTCAGCCCCAGCATTTT
CASSLSGVQPQHF
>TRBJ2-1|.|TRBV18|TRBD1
TGTGCCAGCTCACGACCCGACAGGGTCGGGAATGAGCAGTTCTTC
CASSRPDRVGNEQFF
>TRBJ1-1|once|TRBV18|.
TGTGCCAGCTCACCAAGTGGGATCCCTGAAGCTTTCTTT
CASSPSGIPEAFF
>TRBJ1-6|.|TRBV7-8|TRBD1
TGTGCCAGCAGCTTAGGCCAGGGGGCTAATTCACCCCTCCACTTT
CASSLGQGANSPLHF
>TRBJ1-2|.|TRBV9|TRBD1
TGTGCCAGCAGCGTAGACCCAGGGACAGGGGGCTTCTATGGCTACACCTTC
CASSVDPGTGGFYGYTF
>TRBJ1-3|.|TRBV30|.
TGTGCCTGGAGTGAACCCCACGCTGGAAACACCATATATTTT
CAWSEPHAGNTIYF
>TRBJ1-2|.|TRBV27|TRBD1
TGTGCCAGCAGGATACAGGGGGCTAACTATGGCTACACCTTC
CASRIQGANYGYTF
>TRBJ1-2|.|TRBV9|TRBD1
TGTGCCAGCAGCGCCCGGGACAGGGCTCGTGACTATGGCTACACCTTC
CASSARDRARDYGYTF
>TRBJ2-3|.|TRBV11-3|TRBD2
TGTGCCAGCAGCCGGGGACTAGCGGGAGGATCAGATACGCAGTATTTT
CASSRGLAGGSDTQYF
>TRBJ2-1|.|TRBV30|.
TGTGCCTGGAGTGCCCAATTAAGCTCCTACAATGAGCAGTTCTTC
CAWSAQLSSYNEQFF
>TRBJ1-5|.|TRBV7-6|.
TGTGCCAGCAGCGCCACAGTGGACTACAATCAGCCCCAGCATTTT
CASSATVDYNQPQHF
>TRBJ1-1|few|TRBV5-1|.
TGCGCCAGCTCGAGGCCGGCAGAGCTGAACACTGAAGCTTTCTTT
CASSRPAELNTEAFF
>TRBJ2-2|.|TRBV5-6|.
TGTGCCAGCAGCTGGGGAAGGGGACCCGATCAGCTGTTTTTT
CASSWGRGPDQLFF
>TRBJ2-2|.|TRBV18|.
TGTGCCAGCTCACCACCGAGAGGGGACCGCGCCGGGGAGCTGTTTTTT
CASSPPRGDRAGELFF
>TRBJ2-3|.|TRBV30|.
TGTGCCTGGAGTGTAGGTACTCCCTTTTCAGATACGCAGTATTTT
CAWSVGTPFSDTQYF
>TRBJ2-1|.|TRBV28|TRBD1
TGTGCCAGCAGTCTCCTGGACAGGGAGAAGTTCTTC
CASSLLDREKFF